The 16 T cell receptor beta chains in this list originate from one sample, sequenced in a study of T cell repertoires in cytomegalovirus infection. Using its own MiXCR run on the reads, TCRdb lists one record per CDR3 protein. The repertoire holds around 740,000 distinct CDR3 sequences, 35% seen once, with around 2.6% in the top ten. Sequenced material: PBMCs. These receptors were obtained from a human donor in good health (CMV status not recorded). Some clones in this sample may be carry-over from other donors' samples.

This chain joins TRBV6-6 and TRBJ2-7; 7 bases fit TRBD2. CDR1 and CDR2 (germline): MNHNY, SVGAGI (reference sequence). The ends lost 0 bases at V and 5 bases at J; junction bases unmatched: 7. The CDR3 contains 15 residues. The DNA for the CDR3 is TGTGCCAGCAGTTACTCGCGGGGGAACCCCCACGAGCAGTACTTC. Translation: CASSYSRGNPHEQYF.

In this sample, this clonotype turned up a few times. This sequence joins TRBV12-3 or TRBV12-4 and TRBJ2-3; 9 bases are a match to TRBD2. The CDR3 runs to 17 residues. The ends lost 7 bases at V and 4 bases at J; junction bases unmatched: 15. CDR3 sequence: CASTPSLGSGSADTQYF. The CDR3 nucleotides read TGTGCCAGCACCCCGTCCCTCGGTAGCGGGAGCGCAGATACGCAGTATTTT.

The V and J genes are TRBV24-1 and TRBJ2-6; 7 bases agree with TRBD1. In germline, CDR1 is KGHDR, CDR2 SFDVKD. The CDR3 extends over 18 amino acids. Trimming at V came to 12 bases and at J to 0 bases, leaving 16 bases not matched to a gene. The CDR3 protein is CAATLRQGVYSGANVLTF. The CDR3 DNA sequence: TGTGCCGCCACACTTCGACAGGGAGTGTACTCTGGGGCCAACGTCCTGACTTTC.

This clonotype was found once. V usage is TRBV25-1 and J usage is TRBJ2-2, with 11 positions matching TRBD1. Germline loops: CDR1 MGHDK, CDR2 SYGVNS. Losses at the gene ends were 7 bases for V and 4 bases for J; bases not matched to a gene: 8. This CDR3 comprises 16 residues. The CDR3, as DNA: TGTGCCAGCACCGGAGGGGACAGGGGGTCCACCGGGGAGCTGTTTTTT. Translation gives CASTGGDRGSTGELFF.

This rearrangement joins TRBV11-3 to TRBJ2-7; 7 nucleotides align to TRBD1. With 4 bases clipped from V and 2 bases from J, the junction kept 5 bases outside the gene matches. The CDR3 totals 14 residues. The germline V gene has CDR1 SGHNT and CDR2 YENEEA. CDR3 amino acids: CASSSGDSPYEQYF. DNA for the CDR3: TGTGCCAGCAGCTCAGGGGACAGCCCCTACGAGCAGTACTTC.

This clonotype was counted only a few times. The chain is built from TRBV27 and TRBJ2-3; unclear D gene. Trimming shortened V by 3 bases and J by 4 bases, and 8 bases separated the two germline ends. In germline, CDR1 is MNHEY, CDR2 SMNVEV (reference sequence). The CDR3 has 13 residues. The CDR3 region has the DNA TGTGCCAGCAGTTTTATGGCCTCAGATACGCAGTATTTT. Protein: CASSFMASDTQYF.

This chain connects TRBV6-6 to TRBJ1-1; D is perhaps TRBD1 (5 bases). This CDR3 has 12 amino acids. The V gene lost 10 bases and the J gene lost 0 bases, with 9 bases spanning the gap. Germline CDR1 is MNHNY and CDR2 is SVGAGI (reference sequence). The CDR3: CATGRLNTEAFF. CDR3 bases: TGTGCCACGGGACGGTTGAACACTGAAGCTTTCTTT.

This clonotype was observed a handful of times. The chain links TRBV20-1 to TRBJ2-1; possible D gene TRBD2, 6 bases. The CDR3 consists of 15 residues. The germline CDR1 and CDR2 sequences are DFQATT and SNEGSKA (reference sequence). The V gene lost 4 bases and the J gene lost 14 bases, with 27 bases spanning the gap. The CDR3 bases are TGCAGTGCTAAGGGAGGTCCCCCTCCTACGACCGCTAAGTTCTTC. Its protein is CSAKGGPPPTTAKFF.

This clonotype appeared a few times. The CDR3 sequence: CASSLPGLAGGGRNEQFF. Here the CDR3 DNA reads TGTGCCAGCAGTTTACCGGGACTAGCGGGAGGGGGACGGAATGAGCAGTTCTTC. V gene TRBV12-3 or TRBV12-4 combines with J gene TRBJ2-1, with 16 bases matching TRBD2. There are 18 residues in the CDR3. The junction had 8 bases not matched to a gene; V was cut back by 2 bases and J by 7 bases.

The chain recombines TRBV19 with TRBJ2-1; 8 bases line up with TRBD2. Trimming at V came to 4 bases and at J to 5 bases, leaving 7 bases not matched to a gene. CDR1 is LNHDA and CDR2 is SQIVND in the germline V gene (reference sequence). The CDR3 consists of 15 residues. This chain's CDR3 is CASSTGAGGNNEQFF. The CDR3 region has the DNA TGTGCCAGTAGTACTGGGGCGGGAGGAAACAATGAGCAGTTCTTC.

The V gene is TRBV6-5, the J gene TRBJ2-1, with 10 bases identical to TRBD1. V was clipped by 6 bases and J by 12 bases; unmatched bases: 8. This CDR3 is built from 13 residues. Germline loops: CDR1 MNHEY, CDR2 SVGAGI. The CDR3 sequence is CASRWTGGMGQFF. CDR3 nucleotide sequence: TGTGCCAGCAGATGGACAGGGGGAATGGGGCAGTTCTTC.

This clonotype was seen only once. A much larger clone lies a single base off, so this may be a read error. Because the CDR3 is missing its conserved closing phenylalanine or tryptophan, this is likely a read error. The rearrangement uses TRBV7-9 and TRBJ1-2, with 8 bases aligning to TRBD1. The V segment lost 1 base and the J segment 7 bases; nucleotides outside the gene matches: 5. The CDR3 contains 14 residues. Germline CDR1 is SEHNR and CDR2 is FQNEAQ (reference sequence). CDR3 bases: TGTGCCAGCAGCTTAGGTCAGGGGGCCGGTGGCTACACCTTA. This sequence encodes CASSLGQGAGGYTL.

The chain recombines TRBV7-9 with TRBJ2-5; 9 bases match TRBD1. Germline loops: CDR1 SEHNR, CDR2 FQNEAQ (reference sequence). Trimming cost V 6 bases and J 5 bases; bases outside gene matches: 7. CDR3 length equals 14 residues. The CDR3 is CASSNTGGAETQYF. In DNA, the CDR3 is TGTGCCAGCAGTAACACAGGGGGCGCCGAGACCCAGTACTTC.

This chain joins TRBV28 and TRBJ1-5; no firm D call. V lost 2 bases and J lost 5, with 10 bases in between. The CDR3 sequence is 14 residues long. Germline V gene sequence: CDR1 MDHEN, CDR2 SYDVKM. In DNA form, the CDR3 reads TGTGCCAGCAGTTTAGTTATACACTATCAGCCCCAGCATTTT. Encoded protein: CASSLVIHYQPQHF. The variable domain in full, completed from reference TRBV28 and TRBJ1-5, reads DVKVTQSSRYLVKRTGEKVFLECVQDMDHENMFWYRQDPGLGLRLIYFSYDVKMKEKGDIPEGYSVSREKKERFSLILESASTNQTSMYLCASSLVIHYQPQHFGDGTRLSIL.

The rearrangement uses TRBV19 and TRBJ2-7; TRBD1 matches at 8 bases. The CDR3 spans 15 residues. Germline values: CDR1 LNHDA, CDR2 SQIVND (reference sequence). Germline trimming cut 2 bases from V and 5 bases from J; bases unmatched to any gene: 8. The CDR3 DNA is TGTGCCAGTAGTATATATGGGCCAGGGGGCAACGAGCAGTACTTC. Amino acids: CASSIYGPGGNEQYF.

As for this clonotype: One end of the junction varies from germline; a read error may be responsible. The CDR3 DNA reads as TGTGTCGGCAGCCAAGAAGGCCAGGGTGGGGCCAACGTCCTGCCTTTC. It is translated as CVGSQEGQGGANVLPF. The rearrangement joins TRBV4-2 to TRBJ2-6, with D possibly being TRBD1 (5 bases). Germline CDR1 is LGHNA and CDR2 is YNFKEQ. The CDR3 is made up of 16 amino acids.